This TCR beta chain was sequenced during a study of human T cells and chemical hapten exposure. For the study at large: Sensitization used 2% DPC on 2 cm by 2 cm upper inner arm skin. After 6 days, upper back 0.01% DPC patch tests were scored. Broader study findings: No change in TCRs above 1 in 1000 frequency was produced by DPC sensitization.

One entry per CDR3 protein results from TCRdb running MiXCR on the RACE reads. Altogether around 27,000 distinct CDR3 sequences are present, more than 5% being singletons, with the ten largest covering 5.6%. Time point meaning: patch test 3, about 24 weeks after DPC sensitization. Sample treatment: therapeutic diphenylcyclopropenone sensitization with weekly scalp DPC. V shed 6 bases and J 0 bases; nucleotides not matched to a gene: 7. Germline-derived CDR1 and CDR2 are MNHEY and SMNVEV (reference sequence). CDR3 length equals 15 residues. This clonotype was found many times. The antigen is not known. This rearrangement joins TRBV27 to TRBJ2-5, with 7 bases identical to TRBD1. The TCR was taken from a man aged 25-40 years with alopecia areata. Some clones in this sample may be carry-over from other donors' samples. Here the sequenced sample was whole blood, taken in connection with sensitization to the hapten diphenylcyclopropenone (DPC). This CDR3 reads CASRPGQRYQETQYF. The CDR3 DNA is TGTGCCAGCAGACCGGGACAGCGTTACCAAGAGACCCAGTACTTC.